The T cell receptor (beta chain) described here comes from a study of cytomegalovirus exposure and HLA in healthy donors. V was clipped by 4 bases and J by 4 bases, with 11 bases between them. The CDR3 spans 15 residues. Germline V gives CDR1 MGHDK, CDR2 SYGVNS. With 60 Vbeta and 13 Jbeta primers, the PCR was carried out. The table came from immunoSEQ multiplex PCR; TCRdb's copy has only in-frame clones and leaves some out. The sample shows fewer than 250,000 clones, nearly 80% of them seen only once. The TCR comes from a man in his late teens or twenties in good health and CMV-seronegative. Sequenced sample: PBMCs. The chain employs TRBV25-1 and TRBJ2-6, with D perhaps TRBD1 (5 bases). Here the CDR3 reads CASSGVGAGANVLTF. The CDR3 coding sequence is TGTGCCAGCAGTGGGGTAGGGGCCGGGGCCAACGTCCTGACTTTC.